The 9 T cell receptor beta chains below come from one sample, sequenced in a study of blood T cell repertoires in COVID-19. The protocol was immunoSEQ multiplex PCR, while the TCRdb copy is restricted to in-frame clones and leaves out a portion. The sample lists fewer than 250,000 clones, over 75% occurring once. Source material: peripheral blood. The receptors were sampled from a woman aged 40 to 55 with acute or convalescent COVID-19.

This chain joins TRBV28 and TRBJ1-2; TRBD1 matches 8 bases. This CDR3 has 12 amino acids. Germline values: CDR1 MDHEN, CDR2 SYDVKM. Unmatched junction bases numbered 7, after V lost 8 bases and J lost 8 bases. CDR3 sequence (DNA): TGTGCCAGCCGAGACAGGGGTTCGGGCTACACCTTC. Its translation: CASRDRGSGYTF.

V gene TRBV5-8 combines with J gene TRBJ1-2; 10 bases line up with TRBD1. This CDR3 region has 17 residues. CDR1 is SGHTS and CDR2 is YDEGEE in the germline V gene. V lost 4 bases to trimming and J lost 8 bases; unmatched junction nucleotides: 17. The CDR3: CASSQATGQGPSWGYTF. CDR3 DNA sequence: TGTGCCAGCAGCCAGGCTACGGGACAGGGGCCCTCTTGGGGCTACACCTTC.

The chain couples TRBV28 to TRBJ1-6, with D perhaps TRBD1 (6 bases). From germline, CDR1 is MDHEN and CDR2 SYDVKM. The germline V and J ends were trimmed by 3 bases and 4 bases, with 7 bases remaining between them. The CDR3 is made up of 14 amino acids. For the CDR3, the DNA is TGTGCCAGCAGTTTGCAGGGGTATAATTCACCCCTCCACTTT. It codes for CASSLQGYNSPLHF.

The chain employs TRBV28 and TRBJ1-5; D ambiguous. CDR3 length equals 15 residues. Germline V gene data show CDR1 as MDHEN and CDR2 as SYDVKM. V was shortened by 3 bases and J by 6 bases, with 15 bases between the two germline ends. The CDR3 sequence is CASSLAGGSLQPQHF. The CDR3, as DNA: TGTGCCAGCAGTTTGGCGGGAGGCTCCCTTCAGCCCCAGCATTTT.

The chain carries TRBV24-1 and TRBJ1-5; D ambiguous. V lost 5 bases to trimming and J lost 3 bases, with 10 bases between them. In germline, CDR1 is KGHDR, CDR2 SFDVKD. This CDR3 is 14 amino acids long. CDR3 amino acids: CATSGADPNQPQHF. CDR3 DNA: TGTGCCACCAGTGGGGCAGACCCCAATCAGCCCCAGCATTTT.

The chain employs TRBV5-5 and TRBJ1-2; unclear D gene. The V and J ends lost 1 base and 8 bases respectively, with 12 bases between them. Germline V gene lookup returns CDR1 SGHKS and CDR2 YYEKEE (reference sequence). This CDR3 region has 13 residues. The chain's CDR3 is CASSLRDLEGYTF. CDR3 sequence (DNA): TGTGCCAGCAGCTTGAGAGATCTGGAGGGCTACACCTTC.

This clone was recorded once. The rearrangement uses TRBV6-4 and TRBJ1-1, with D maybe TRBD1 (6 bases). Trimming cost V 8 bases and J 6 bases, with 13 bases left between them. This CDR3 has 12 amino acids. Germline V gene data show CDR1 as MRHNA and CDR2 as SNTAGT. This CDR3 reads CASPTGSAEAFF. Written as DNA, the CDR3 is TGTGCCAGCCCCACAGGGAGCGCTGAAGCTTTCTTT.

The V call is TRBV24-1, the J call TRBJ1-1; 7 bases are a match to TRBD1. Germline V gene sequence: CDR1 KGHDR, CDR2 SFDVKD. V dropped 7 bases and J dropped 3; count of bases not matched to a gene: 16. This CDR3 has 17 residues. CDR3 DNA sequence: TGTGCCACCAGGAAGACAGGGATGGGCCCTTGGGACACTGAAGCTTTCTTT. Its protein product is CATRKTGMGPWDTEAFF.

The chain couples TRBV10-2 to TRBJ2-2; tentative D call: TRBD1 (5 bases). This CDR3 is 14 amino acids long. Germline assignment: CDR1 WSHSY and CDR2 SAAADI. Deletions cut 2 bases from V and 5 bases from J, with 9 bases between. This CDR3 reads CASSEQGWTGELFF. The CDR3 coding sequence is TGCGCCAGCAGTGAGCAGGGTTGGACCGGGGAGCTGTTTTTT.